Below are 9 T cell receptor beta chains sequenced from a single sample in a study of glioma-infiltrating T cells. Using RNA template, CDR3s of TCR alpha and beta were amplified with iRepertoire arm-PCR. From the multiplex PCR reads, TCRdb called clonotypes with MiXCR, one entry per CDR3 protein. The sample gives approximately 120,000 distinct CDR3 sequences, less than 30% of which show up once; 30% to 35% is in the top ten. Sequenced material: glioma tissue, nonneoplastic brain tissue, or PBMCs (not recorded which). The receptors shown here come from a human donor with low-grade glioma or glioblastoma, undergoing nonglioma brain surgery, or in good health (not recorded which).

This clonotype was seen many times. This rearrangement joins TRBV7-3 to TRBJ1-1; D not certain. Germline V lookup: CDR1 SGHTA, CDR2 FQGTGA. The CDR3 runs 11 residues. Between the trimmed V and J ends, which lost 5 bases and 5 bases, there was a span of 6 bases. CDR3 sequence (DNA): TGTGCCAGCAGCGACGGTACTGAAGCTTTCTTT. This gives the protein CASSDGTEAFF.

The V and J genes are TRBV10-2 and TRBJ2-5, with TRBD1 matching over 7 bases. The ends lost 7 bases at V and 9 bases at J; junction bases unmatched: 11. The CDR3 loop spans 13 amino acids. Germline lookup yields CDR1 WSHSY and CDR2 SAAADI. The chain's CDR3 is CASTPGQLMPQYF. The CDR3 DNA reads TGCGCCAGCACGCCGGGACAGCTCATGCCCCAGTACTTC.

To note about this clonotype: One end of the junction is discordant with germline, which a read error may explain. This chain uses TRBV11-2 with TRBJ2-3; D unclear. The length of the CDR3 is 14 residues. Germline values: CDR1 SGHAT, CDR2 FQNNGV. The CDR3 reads CTSSHESGTDTQYF. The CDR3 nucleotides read TGTACCAGCAGCCATGAGTCGGGCACAGATACGCAGTATTTT.

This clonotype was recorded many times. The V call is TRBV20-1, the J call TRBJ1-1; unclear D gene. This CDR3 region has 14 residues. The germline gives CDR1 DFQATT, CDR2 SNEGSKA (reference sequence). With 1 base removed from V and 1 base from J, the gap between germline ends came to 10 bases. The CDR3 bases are TGCAGTGCTAGAGGTCGGATTCGGAACACTGAAGCTTTCTTT. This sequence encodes CSARGRIRNTEAFF.

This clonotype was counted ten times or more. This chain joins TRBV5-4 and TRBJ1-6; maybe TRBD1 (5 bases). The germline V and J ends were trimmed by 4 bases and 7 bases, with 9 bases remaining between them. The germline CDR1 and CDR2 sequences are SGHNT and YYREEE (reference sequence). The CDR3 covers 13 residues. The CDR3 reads CASSQQVNSPLHF. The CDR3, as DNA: TGTGCCAGCAGCCAACAGGTGAATTCACCCCTCCACTTT.

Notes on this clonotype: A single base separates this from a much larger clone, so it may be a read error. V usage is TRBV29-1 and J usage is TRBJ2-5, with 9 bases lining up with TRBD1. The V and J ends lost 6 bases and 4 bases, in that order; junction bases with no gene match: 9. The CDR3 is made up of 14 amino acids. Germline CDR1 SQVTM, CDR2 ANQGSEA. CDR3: CSVAPVTGGETQYF. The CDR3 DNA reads TGCAGCGTAGCACCCGTGACAGGGGGAGAGACCCAGTACTTC.

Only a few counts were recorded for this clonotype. CDR3 sequence (DNA): TGTGCCAGCAGCGTAGGCGGAATCAATCAGCCCCAGCATTTT. Translated: CASSVGGINQPQHF. This chain connects TRBV9 to TRBJ1-5; D is uncertain. This CDR3 region has 14 residues. Germline V gives CDR1 SGDLS, CDR2 YYNGEE. Trimming took 0 bases from V and 3 from J, leaving 7 bases between them.

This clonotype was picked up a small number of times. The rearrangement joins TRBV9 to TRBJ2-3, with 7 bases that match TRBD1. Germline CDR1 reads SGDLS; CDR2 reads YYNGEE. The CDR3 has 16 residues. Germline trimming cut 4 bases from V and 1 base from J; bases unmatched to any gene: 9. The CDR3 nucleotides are TGTGCCAGCAGCAAACGACAGGGTGAGGGCACAGATACGCAGTATTTT. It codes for CASSKRQGEGTDTQYF.

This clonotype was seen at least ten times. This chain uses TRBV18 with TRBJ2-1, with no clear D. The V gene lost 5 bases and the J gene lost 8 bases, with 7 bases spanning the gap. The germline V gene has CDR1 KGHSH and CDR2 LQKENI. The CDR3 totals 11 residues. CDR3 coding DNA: TGTGCCAGCTCAAAGGTTGATGAGCAGTTCTTC. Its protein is CASSKVDEQFF.